This T cell receptor (beta chain) comes out of a study of T cell clones after liver transplantation (dated by TCRdb to between 2017 and 2020). About the full investigation: ITN030ST, the source of the samples, was a randomized trial that attempted immunosuppression withdrawal within 2 years of liver transplantation. Tolerance was defined as complete immunosuppression withdrawal for at least one year with no rise in liver enzymes beyond twice the upper limit of normal. As an antigen-independent comparator for the donor-reactive sequences, third party-reactive TCRbeta sequences from pre-transplant MLRs were identified as well. After a pre-transplant mixed lymphocyte reaction, TCRbeta sequencing was used to pinpoint donor-reactive T cell clones, which were subsequently tracked in post-transplant blood. Three of the eight recipients were HCV-positive; the others were transplanted for non-autoimmune, non-viral indications. The studied cohort comprised 8 liver transplant recipients, 3 classified as tolerant and 5 as non-tolerant. Until randomization at 12-24 months post-transplant, subjects were given standard immunosuppression, with no induction therapy. Blood samples were collected pre-transplant, pre-randomization before withdrawal, and post-randomization after either complete withdrawal or failed withdrawal. General study outcomes and caveats: In 5 of 8 subjects, regardless of tolerance or HCV status, circulating donor-reactive CD4 TCRbeta sequences dropped significantly post-transplant. A greater decline was seen for donor-reactive sequences than for third party-reactive sequences, suggesting partial antigen-specific deletion unrelated to withdrawal success. Low numbers of available donor cells limited the measurable donor-reactive repertoire in two subjects. Once repertoire turnover was taken into account, donor-reactive detection showed a significant reduction for CD4 in 7 of 8 subjects and for CD8 in 8 of 8. Since no allograft tissue specimens were available, donor-reactive T cells may have migrated into the graft instead of being deleted. Conclusions were preliminary, limited by small, heterogeneous patient numbers and non-standardized post-transplant time points.

The time point label for this specimen denotes: pre-transplant. Thawed unstimulated PBMCs were stained for CD3, CD4 and CD8 and FACS-sorted into CD3+CD4+ and CD3+CD8+ populations. All 8 studied subjects were randomized to withdrawal of immunosuppression. The Qiagen DNeasy Blood and Tissue Kit was used for isolation of genomic DNA. High-throughput TCRbeta CDR3 sequencing of frozen genomic DNA was performed by immunoSEQ, with PCR amplification, mapping, bias correction and internal controls included. Turning to the authors' computational methods: Only productive rearrangements were retained, and each unique TCRbeta sequence was defined by its CDR3 nucleotide sequence together with its V and J gene. For classification of a sequence as donor-reactive, at least 5-fold expansion in CFSE-low cells relative to unstimulated pre-transplant cells and a frequency of at least 0.01% were required. Minimum frequency thresholds were set for each subject on the basis of the unstimulated sample with the lowest template count, so that a detection power of at least 90% was ensured. Jensen-Shannon divergence between the top 1000 TCRbeta sequences post- versus pre-transplant served as the measure of repertoire turnover. Two-sided Fisher's exact tests were used to test for changes in the detection of donor-reactive sequences. What TCRdb holds here is the immuneACCESS table cut down to in-frame rearrangements. Part of the clones is not present; checked against another copy, under half of the missing clones reflect an unresolved V gene, and the others are unexplained. V and J calls and clone size are those listed in that table; D and trimming were worked out from the DNA. The sample table shows about 53,000 clones, and around 85% are seen once. About 8.9% of the sample rests with the top ten.

Trimming takes 7 bases off V and 3 bases off J; junction bases not matched to a gene: 9. The germline V gene gives CDR1 as ENHRY and CDR2 as SYGVKD. From the cysteine up to the phenylalanine, the CDR3 has a length of 14 residues. Here the CDR3 DNA is all that survives: 42 bases in frame from base 1. About this clone: Its antigen has not been determined. The sample holds no much larger clone one base away, and base qualities are not on file.

The origin of this receptor is a human donor who received a liver transplant. This specimen consisted of CD4+ T cells from blood, obtained before liver transplant. The chain is assembled from TRBV10-3 and TRBJ2-7; 7 nucleotides in the junction match TRBD2. For the CDR3, the sequence is CAINPGRGDYEQYF. The bases read TGTGCCATCAACCCAGGACGGGGGGACTACGAGCAGTACTTC.